Listed below are T cell receptor beta chains from one sample, sequenced in a study of T cells after yellow fever vaccination. TCRdb re-analysed the 5' RACE reads in MiXCR, keeping a single row per CDR3 protein. The data hold 300,000 to 400,000 distinct CDR3 sequences, with roughly 9.4% observed a single time. Sequencing was performed on PBMCs, taken on the day of the first yellow fever vaccination. The receptor set was obtained from a man between 18 and 35 years old who received the YFV17D yellow fever vaccine. CDR3s include the opening cysteine and the closing phenylalanine or tryptophan. A D gene is named only where the DNA matches it firmly. Some rows mark clone size as missing; the rest say once, few, many or name a class of expanded clone.

D gene,clone size,J gene,V gene,CDR3 protein,CDR3 DNA
NA,NA,TRBJ1-5,TRBV20-1,CSARQGGQPQHF,TGCAGTGCTAGGCAGGGTGGCCAGCCCCAGCATTTT
NA,many,TRBJ1-6,TRBV6-2/TRBV6-3,CASSYLTANSPLHF,TGTGCCAGCAGTTACCTGACAGCTAATTCACCCCTCCACTTT
NA,NA,TRBJ2-2,TRBV15,CATSRTGELFF,TGTGCCACCAGCAGGACCGGGGAGCTGTTTTTT
NA,NA,TRBJ2-2,TRBV12-3/TRBV12-4,CASRQRADTGELFF,TGTGCCAGCAGGCAAAGGGCAGACACCGGGGAGCTGTTTTTT
NA,NA,TRBJ2-5,TRBV12-3/TRBV12-4,CASSQIGGREEETQYF,TGTGCCAGCAGCCAAATCGGGGGGCGCGAGGAAGAGACCCAGTACTTC
NA,few,TRBJ2-1,TRBV7-3,CASSPEWGDLRSDEQFF,TGTGCCAGCAGCCCCGAGTGGGGGGACTTGCGATCGGATGAGCAGTTCTTC
NA,NA,TRBJ1-3,TRBV20-1,CSANRDGGNTIYF,TGCAGTGCTAACCGGGACGGTGGAAACACCATATATTTT
NA,once,TRBJ1-2,TRBV30,CAWNRFLLGYTF,TGTGCCTGGAACAGGTTCCTCCTCGGCTACACCTTC
NA,NA,TRBJ2-2,TRBV5-1,CASSIQGPNTGELFF,TGCGCCAGCAGCATCCAGGGACCGAACACCGGGGAGCTGTTTTTT
NA,few,TRBJ2-1,TRBV11-1,CASSFATANYNEQFF,TGTGCCAGCAGCTTCGCGACAGCTAACTACAATGAGCAGTTCTTC
NA,NA,TRBJ2-1,TRBV12-3/TRBV12-4,CASSRASLNEQFF,TGTGCCAGCAGCCGGGCCTCTTTGAATGAGCAGTTCTTC
NA,NA,TRBJ2-1,TRBV28,CASKPGFYNEQFF,TGTGCCAGCAAACCGGGGTTCTACAATGAGCAGTTCTTC
NA,NA,TRBJ2-7,TRBV20-1,CSARDWVSGSTDYEQYF,TGCAGTGCTAGAGATTGGGTCAGCGGATCCACTGACTACGAGCAGTACTTC
NA,few,TRBJ2-3,TRBV27,CASSLWGADTDTQYF,TGTGCCAGCAGTTTATGGGGCGCGGACACAGATACGCAGTATTTT
TRBD1,NA,TRBJ1-1,TRBV5-1,CASSSRTGGLAEAFF,TGCGCCAGCAGCTCAAGGACAGGGGGCCTTGCTGAAGCTTTCTTT
TRBD1,many,TRBJ2-2,TRBV7-2,CASSRQGIGELFF,TGTGCCAGCAGCCGACAGGGGATCGGGGAGCTGTTTTTT
NA,NA,TRBJ2-2,TRBV28,CATHSPGEIAGELFF,TGTGCCACCCACAGTCCGGGGGAAATCGCCGGGGAGCTGTTTTTT
TRBD1,few,TRBJ1-4,TRBV2,CASTGQGGYEKLFF,TGTGCCAGCACGGGACAGGGTGGCTATGAAAAACTGTTTTTT
NA,NA,TRBJ1-5,TRBV3-1,CASSPTVGRQPQHF,TGTGCCAGCAGCCCCACAGTCGGTCGTCAGCCCCAGCATTTT
NA,NA,TRBJ2-2,TRBV11-3,CASSPSPRAGGELFF,TGTGCCAGCAGCCCCTCCCCGAGGGCCGGCGGGGAGCTGTTTTTT
NA,many,TRBJ2-2,TRBV20-1,CSARDLGVNTGELFF,TGCAGTGCTAGAGATTTGGGGGTGAACACCGGGGAGCTGTTTTTT
NA,few,TRBJ1-2,TRBV28,CASSLRYYGYTF,TGTGCCAGCAGTTTACGGTACTATGGCTACACCTTC